These 10 T cell receptor beta chains share one sample of origin, sequenced in a study of T cell responses to AZD1222 COVID-19 vaccine. Some clones are missing from TCRdb's copy, which holds only in-frame ones; the method was immunoSEQ multiplex PCR. The table records about 150,000 clones, 85% to 90% of them present only once. The sequences come from peripheral blood, collected 28 days after the second AZD1222 dose. These receptors were taken from an adult who received the AZD1222 COVID-19 vaccine.

The chain carries TRBV14 and TRBJ1-2; 7 bases agree with TRBD1. The germline V gene has CDR1 SGHDN and CDR2 FVKESK. J gave up 4 bases and V 4 bases, and 12 bases lay outside the gene matches. This CDR3 is 16 amino acids long. The CDR3 loop is CASSPPGTAVSYGYTF. DNA of the CDR3: TGTGCCAGCAGCCCCCCGGGGACAGCCGTATCCTATGGCTACACCTTC.

The J gene is TRBJ2-2, the V gene TRBV4-1; D is perhaps TRBD1 (5 bases). Germline assignment: CDR1 MGHRA and CDR2 YSYEKL. The CDR3 is 15 amino acids. V was pared by 4 bases and J by 3 bases, with 12 bases between. CDR3 region: CASSLKGRDTGELFF. CDR3 coding DNA: TGCGCCAGCAGCCTGAAGGGGCGTGACACCGGGGAGCTGTTTTTT.

The rearrangement joins TRBV28 to TRBJ2-5; D not resolved. Trimming stripped 1 base from V and 1 base from J, with 4 bases between. Germline CDR1 and CDR2: MDHEN and SYDVKM. The CDR3 has 13 residues. The CDR3 reads CASSLSGQETQYF. The CDR3 DNA reads TGTGCCAGCAGTTTATCGGGCCAAGAGACCCAGTACTTC. Full variable domain (missing parts from reference TRBV28 and TRBJ2-5): DVKVTQSSRYLVKRTGEKVFLECVQDMDHENMFWYRQDPGLGLRLIYFSYDVKMKEKGDIPEGYSVSREKKERFSLILESASTNQTSMYLCASSLSGQETQYFGPGTRLLVL.

The V and J genes are TRBV7-9 and TRBJ2-3; D possibly matches TRBD1 or TRBD2 (5 bases each). Germline V gives CDR1 SEHNR, CDR2 FQNEAQ (reference sequence). The ends were cut back, 8 bases at V and 10 bases at J, with 22 bases in the middle. CDR3 size: 14 residues. The CDR3 spells CASDPLEGIVSQYF. The CDR3 bases are TGTGCCAGCGATCCTCTTGAGGGGATAGTGTCGCAGTATTTT.

The chain is built from TRBV10-3 and TRBJ1-1; no clear D. The V gene's germline CDR1 is ENHRY and CDR2 SYGVKD. Trimming cost V 7 bases and J 6 bases, with 15 bases left between them. This CDR3 contains 13 residues. DNA for the CDR3: TGTGCCATCACCCGTGACAAGATAGCTGAAGCTTTCTTT. Its protein is CAITRDKIAEAFF.

The chain joins TRBV12-3 or TRBV12-4 to TRBJ1-2; a weak D match, TRBD1 (6 bases). The ends were cut back, 3 bases at V and 8 bases at J, with 13 bases in the middle. This CDR3 contains 13 residues. The CDR3 DNA follows: TGTGCCAGCAGTTTTCGGGGGCCTTGGGGCTACACCTTC. Encoded protein: CASSFRGPWGYTF.

This rearrangement joins TRBV29-1 to TRBJ2-5; TRBD2 matches at 8 bases. Trimming at V came to 2 bases and at J to 14 bases, leaving 13 bases not matched to a gene. The CDR3 consists of 13 residues. Germline V gene lookup returns CDR1 SQVTM and CDR2 ANQGSEA. The CDR3 protein is CSVEQTASGPDYF. CDR3 DNA sequence: TGCAGCGTTGAACAGACGGCTAGCGGGCCGGACTACTTC.

The CDR3 sequence: CASSEISLASYGYTF. The CDR3 DNA sequence: TGTGCCAGCAGCGAAATCTCCCTGGCGAGCTATGGCTACACCTTC. The chain recombines TRBV28 with TRBJ1-2, with unresolved D. Germline V gene sequence: CDR1 MDHEN, CDR2 SYDVKM. V shed 6 bases and J shed 4 bases, with 18 bases lying between them. This CDR3 is built from 15 residues.

This clone was seen once. The chain is built from TRBV5-1 and TRBJ1-1, with a possible D match to TRBD1 (5 bases). The germline V gene has CDR1 SGHRS and CDR2 YFSETQ. This CDR3 region has 13 residues. V shed 5 bases and J shed 2 bases, with 10 bases lying between them. CDR3 sequence: CASRQTGNTEAFF. CDR3 coding DNA: TGCGCCAGCAGGCAAACAGGAAACACTGAAGCTTTCTTT.

The V and J genes are TRBV27 and TRBJ2-1, with TRBD2 matching 7 bases. Germline V gene data show CDR1 as MNHEY and CDR2 as SMNVEV (reference sequence). The CDR3 consists of 15 residues. J lost 7 bases, V lost 3 bases, and 9 bases had no gene match. The CDR3 DNA follows: TGTGCCAGCAGTTTTTTTCGCGGGAGTAGGAATGAGCAGTTCTTC. Translated: CASSFFRGSRNEQFF.